This T cell receptor beta chain was recorded in a study of cytomegalovirus exposure and HLA in healthy donors. The V end was cut by 1 base, the J end by 0 bases, with 9 bases between. Germline lookup yields CDR1 SGHNT and CDR2 YENEEA. The CDR3 runs to 15 residues. A multiplex PCR was run with 60 Vbeta primers and 13 Jbeta primers. Assay used: immunoSEQ multiplex PCR; TCRdb lists only in-frame clones, some missing. Seen here are about 130,000 clones, approximately 61% observed once, and the top ten hold more than 1.5%. The sample consisted of PBMCs. The receptor was derived from a human donor in good health. The chain has TRBV11-3 and TRBJ2-5; possibly TRBD1 for D (5 bases). The CDR3: CASSLGAGNQETQYF. CDR3 DNA: TGTGCCAGCAGCTTAGGGGCAGGGAACCAAGAGACCCAGTACTTC. Together with reference TRBV11-3 and TRBJ2-5, the CDR3 gives the full variable domain: EAGVVQSPRYKIIEKKQPVAFWCNPISGHNTLYWYLQNLGQGPELLIRYENEEAVDDSQLPKDRFSAERLKGVDSTLKIQPAELGDSAVYLCASSLGAGNQETQYFGPGTRLLVL.